The 2 T cell receptor beta chains listed next were all sequenced from one sample in a study of graft-versus-host responses after intestinal transplantation. Clones were read by immunoSEQ multiplex PCR, and TCRdb kept only the in-frame ones, dropping some. The data hold some 5,700 clones, with around 31% observed a single time. Each mixed lymphocyte reaction held some 200,000 CFSE-labeled responders and some 200,000 irradiated violet-dye-labeled stimulators. Sequencing used alloreactive CD8+ T cells from a mixed lymphocyte reaction culture, obtained before intestinal transplant. Stated subset: CFSE-low proliferating T cells sorted from approximately 6-day pre-transplant mixed lymphocyte reaction (GvH or HvG direction). The receptor set was obtained from a human patient who received an intestinal transplant.

This clone was found a few times. This rearrangement joins TRBV18 to TRBJ2-7; 7 nucleotides agree with TRBD2. The J segment lost 4 bases and the V segment lost 9 bases, leaving 12 bases of the junction unmatched. This CDR3 is built from 14 residues. Germline V gene sequence: CDR1 KGHSH, CDR2 LQKENI. The CDR3 loop is CASPMGEGQYEQYF. The DNA for the CDR3 is TGTGCCAGTCCAATGGGGGAGGGGCAGTACGAGCAGTACTTC.

This clone is medium-sized (0.01 to 0.1%). CDR3 residues: CASSEALGTGVDSPLHF. The CDR3 DNA reads as TGTGCCAGCAGTGAAGCGCTTGGAACAGGAGTAGATTCACCCCTCCACTTT. The chain recombines TRBV2 with TRBJ1-6; D may be TRBD1 (5 bases). The CDR3 runs 17 residues. In germline, CDR1 is SNHLY, CDR2 FYNNEI. Trimming left V 0 bases short and J 8 bases short, with 17 bases between.